The T cell receptor beta chain under discussion was sequenced for a study of vaccination and CD4 T cells after COVID-19. This clonotype has just a few counts. Its antigen is unidentified. Researchers used the Oncomine TCR Beta short-read assay to sequence DNA from cultured CD4+ T cells. TCRdb re-analysed the PCR reads in MiXCR, keeping a single row per CDR3 protein. The table shows 1,400 or so distinct CDR3 sequences, with over 10% occurring only once. As to treatment: roughly ten-day PBMC culture with coronavirus spike peptide pools or control peptides (ViraFEST assay). CD4+ T cells of the unexposed donor were collected before the COVID-19 pandemic (2011-2018). V was clipped by 6 bases and J by 3 bases; unmatched bases: 4. This CDR3 is 13 amino acids long.

This clonotype originated in a human donor in good health. Sequencing was done on a sample of CD4+ T cells from blood, cultured in vitro. The chain recombines TRBV12-3 or TRBV12-4 with TRBJ1-2, with 7 bases matching TRBD1. DNA of the CDR3: TGTGCCAGCAGAGAAGGGACAGACTATGGCTACACCTTC. Protein: CASREGTDYGYTF.